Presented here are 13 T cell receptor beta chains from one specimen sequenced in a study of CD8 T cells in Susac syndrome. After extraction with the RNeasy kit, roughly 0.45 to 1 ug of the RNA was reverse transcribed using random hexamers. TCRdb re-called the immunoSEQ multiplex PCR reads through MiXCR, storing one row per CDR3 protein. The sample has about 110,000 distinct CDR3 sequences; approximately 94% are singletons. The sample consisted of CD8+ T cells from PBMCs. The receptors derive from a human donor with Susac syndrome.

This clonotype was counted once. The DNA of the CDR3 is TGTGCCAGCAGCTTAGAGGCCGTCTATGGCTACACCTTC. Its translation: CASSLEAVYGYTF. This chain uses TRBV7-8 with TRBJ1-2; D unclear. The CDR3 extends over 13 amino acids. Germline V gene lookup returns CDR1 SGHVS and CDR2 FQNEAQ. Between the trimmed V and J ends, which lost 1 base and 4 bases, there was a span of 7 bases.

In DNA form, the CDR3 reads TGCAGTGCGGAACTAGCGACGAGCTCCTACGAGCAGTACTTC. Protein: CSAELATSSYEQYF. This chain connects TRBV20-1 to TRBJ2-7, with 7 positions matching TRBD2. Germline assignment: CDR1 DFQATT and CDR2 SNEGSKA (reference sequence). With V trimmed by 6 bases and J by 0 bases, 8 bases remained unmatched. This CDR3 spans 14 amino acids.

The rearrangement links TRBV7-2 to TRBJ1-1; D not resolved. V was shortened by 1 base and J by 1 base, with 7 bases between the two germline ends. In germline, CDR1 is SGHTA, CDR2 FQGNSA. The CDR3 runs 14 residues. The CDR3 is CASSLVTENTEAFF. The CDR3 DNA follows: TGTGCCAGCAGCTTAGTCACCGAGAACACTGAAGCTTTCTTT. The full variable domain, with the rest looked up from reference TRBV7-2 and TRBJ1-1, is GAGVSQSPSNKVTEKGKDVELRCDPISGHTALYWYRQSLGQGLEFLIYFQGNSAPDKSGLPSDRFSAERTGGSVSTLTIQRTQQEDSAVYLCASSLVTENTEAFFGQGTRLTVV.

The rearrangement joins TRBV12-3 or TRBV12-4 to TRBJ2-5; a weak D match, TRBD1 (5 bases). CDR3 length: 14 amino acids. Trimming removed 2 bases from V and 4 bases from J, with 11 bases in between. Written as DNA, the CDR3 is TGTGCCAGCAGTTTAAGGGGCGACGCAGAGACCCAGTACTTC. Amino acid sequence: CASSLRGDAETQYF.

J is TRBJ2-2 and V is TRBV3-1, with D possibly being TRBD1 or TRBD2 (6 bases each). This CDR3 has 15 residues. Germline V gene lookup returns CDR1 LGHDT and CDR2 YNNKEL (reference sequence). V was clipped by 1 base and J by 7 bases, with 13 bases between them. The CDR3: CASSQGGGLIGELFF. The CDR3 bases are TGTGCCAGCAGCCAAGGAGGGGGGCTCATCGGGGAGCTGTTTTTT. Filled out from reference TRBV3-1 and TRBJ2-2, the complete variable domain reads DTAVSQTPKYLVTQMGNDKSIKCEQNLGHDTMYWYKQDSKKFLKIMFSYNNKELIINETVPNRFSPKSPDKAHLNLHINSLELGDSAVYFCASSQGGGLIGELFFGEGSRLTVL.

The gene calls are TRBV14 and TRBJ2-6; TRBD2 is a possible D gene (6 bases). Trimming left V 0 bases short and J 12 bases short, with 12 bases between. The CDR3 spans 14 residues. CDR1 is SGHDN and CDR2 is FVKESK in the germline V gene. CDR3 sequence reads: CASSQEGGLPVLTF. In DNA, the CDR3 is TGTGCCAGCAGCCAAGAGGGGGGTCTCCCCGTCCTGACTTTC.

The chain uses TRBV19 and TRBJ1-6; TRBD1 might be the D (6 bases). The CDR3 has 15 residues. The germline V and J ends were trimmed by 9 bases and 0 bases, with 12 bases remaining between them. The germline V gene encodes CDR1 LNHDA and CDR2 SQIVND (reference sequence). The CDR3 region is CASTTGSSYNSPLHF. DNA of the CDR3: TGTGCCAGCACCACAGGGAGCTCCTATAATTCACCCCTCCACTTT.

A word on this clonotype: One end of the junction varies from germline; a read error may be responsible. For the CDR3, the DNA is TGTGCCAGCAGCGTAAGATGGGCCAGATACGAGCGGTACTTC. Its translation is CASSVRWARYERYF. This chain connects TRBV9 to TRBJ2-7; D unresolved. The CDR3 is 14 amino acids. The germline CDR1 and CDR2 sequences are SGDLS and YYNGEE.

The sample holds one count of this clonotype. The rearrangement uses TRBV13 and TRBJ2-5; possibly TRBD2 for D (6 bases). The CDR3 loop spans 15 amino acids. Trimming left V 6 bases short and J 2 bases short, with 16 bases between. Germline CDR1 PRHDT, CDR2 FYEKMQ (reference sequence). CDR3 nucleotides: TGTGCCAGCAGTACGACTGGGGGGATTCAAGAGACCCAGTACTTC. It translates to CASSTTGGIQETQYF.

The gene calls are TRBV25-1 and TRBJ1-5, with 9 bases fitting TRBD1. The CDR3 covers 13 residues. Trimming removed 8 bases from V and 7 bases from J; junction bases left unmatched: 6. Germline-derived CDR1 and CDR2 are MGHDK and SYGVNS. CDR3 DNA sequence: TGTGCCAGCCTCGGACAGGGGACCCAGCCCCAGCATTTT. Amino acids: CASLGQGTQPQHF.

The CDR3 sequence: CASSQDSGSNQPQHF. Here the CDR3 DNA reads TGTGCCAGCAGCCAAGATTCGGGTAGCAATCAGCCCCAGCATTTT. The V call is TRBV3-1, the J call TRBJ1-5; no clear D. This CDR3 comprises 15 residues. V was clipped by 0 bases and J by 0 bases, with 6 bases between them. Germline CDR1 and CDR2: LGHDT and YNNKEL (reference sequence).

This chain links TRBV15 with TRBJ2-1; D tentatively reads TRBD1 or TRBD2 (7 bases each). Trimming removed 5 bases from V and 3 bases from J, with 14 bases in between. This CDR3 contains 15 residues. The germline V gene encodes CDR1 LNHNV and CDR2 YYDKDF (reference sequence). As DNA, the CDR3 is TGTGCCACCAGCTCAGGGGGGGAGATCTACAATGAGCAGTTCTTC. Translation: CATSSGGEIYNEQFF.

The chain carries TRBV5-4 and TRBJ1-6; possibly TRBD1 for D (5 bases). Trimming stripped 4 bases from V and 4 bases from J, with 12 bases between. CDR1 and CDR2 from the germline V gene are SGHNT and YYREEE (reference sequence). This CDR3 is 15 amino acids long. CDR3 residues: CASSEGTEYNSPLHF. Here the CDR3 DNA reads TGTGCCAGCAGCGAGGGGACGGAATATAATTCACCCCTCCACTTT.